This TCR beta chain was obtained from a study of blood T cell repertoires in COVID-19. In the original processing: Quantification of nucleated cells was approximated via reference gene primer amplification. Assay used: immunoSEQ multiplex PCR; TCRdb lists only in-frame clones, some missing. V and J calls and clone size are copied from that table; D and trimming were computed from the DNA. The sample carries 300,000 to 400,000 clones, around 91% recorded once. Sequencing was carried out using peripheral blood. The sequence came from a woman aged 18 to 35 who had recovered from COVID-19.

The CDR3: CSVELSGFYGYTF. CDR3 bases: TGCAGCGTTGAATTGTCAGGGTTCTATGGCTACACCTTC. The chain joins TRBV29-1 to TRBJ1-2; TRBD1 might be the D (5 bases). There are 13 residues in the CDR3. Germline V gene data show CDR1 as SQVTM and CDR2 as ANQGSEA. V was pared by 2 bases and J by 4 bases, with 11 bases between. The variable domain in full, completed from reference TRBV29-1 and TRBJ1-2, reads SAVISQKPSRDICQRGTSLTIQCQVDSQVTMMFWYRQQPGQSLTLIATANQGSEATYESGFVIDKFPISRPNLTFSTLTVSNMSPEDSSIYLCSVELSGFYGYTFGSGTRLTVV.